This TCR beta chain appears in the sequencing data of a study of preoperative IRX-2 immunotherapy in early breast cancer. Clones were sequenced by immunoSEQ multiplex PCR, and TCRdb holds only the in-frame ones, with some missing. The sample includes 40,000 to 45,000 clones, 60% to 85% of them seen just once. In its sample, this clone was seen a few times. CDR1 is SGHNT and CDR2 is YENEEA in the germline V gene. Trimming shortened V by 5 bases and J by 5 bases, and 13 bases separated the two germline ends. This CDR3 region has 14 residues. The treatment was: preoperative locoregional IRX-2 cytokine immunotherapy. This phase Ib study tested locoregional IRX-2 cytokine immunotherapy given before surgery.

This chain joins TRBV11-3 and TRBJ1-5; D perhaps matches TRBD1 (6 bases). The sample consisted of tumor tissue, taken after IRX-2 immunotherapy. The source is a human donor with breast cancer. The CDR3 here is CASSGGQPYQPQHF. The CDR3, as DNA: TGTGCCAGCAGCGGCGGACAGCCCTATCAGCCCCAGCATTTT.